The clone carrying this T cell receptor (beta chain) was counted at least ten times. The library came from three nested PCR rounds adapted from ARM-PCR protocols. TCRdb fed the multiplex PCR reads into MiXCR, producing one record per CDR3 protein. The data show 60,000 to 85,000 distinct CDR3 sequences, around 75% seen once. The sample belongs to a study of tumor and adjacent non-tumor tissue in lung cancer. No cell sorting was done before RNA was extracted from the tissue. The germline V gene encodes CDR1 MNHEY and CDR2 SVGEGT. This CDR3 spans 16 amino acids. J was trimmed by 3 bases and V by 2 bases; bases with no gene match: 7.

Sequencing was performed on lung tumor tissue. The V and J genes are TRBV6-2 or TRBV6-3 and TRBJ2-3, with 8 nucleotides matching TRBD2. This receptor was identified in a woman aged 50 to 60 with non-small cell lung cancer. The CDR3 reads CASSYRDSGGTDTQYF. CDR3 bases: TGTGCCAGCAGTTACCGGGACTCGGGAGGGACAGATACGCAGTATTTT.